Following are 23 T cell receptor beta chains from one sample sequenced in a study of beta chain features in type 1 diabetes. cDNA synthesis used the whole RNA isolate, giving expressed TCRB sequences. Assay used: immunoSEQ multiplex PCR; TCRdb lists only in-frame clones, some missing. This table holds roughly 150,000 clones, less than 9.5% found once. Sequenced: central memory CD4+ T cells from blood. These receptors were taken from a woman under 30 in good health.

This clone came up a few times. The chain uses TRBV19 and TRBJ2-7, with 8 bases matching TRBD1. The CDR3 runs 14 residues. CDR1 LNHDA and CDR2 SQIVND come from the germline V gene (reference sequence). The V and J ends lost 3 bases and 4 bases, in that order; junction bases with no gene match: 5. The CDR3 DNA reads as TGTGCCAGTAGTATCCCAGGGGGCAAATACGAGCAGTACTTC. Protein: CASSIPGGKYEQYF.

This clone was observed a few times. The gene calls are TRBV4-2 and TRBJ2-2, with 10 bases matching TRBD1. The CDR3 length is 17 residues. Germline V CDR1 and CDR2: LGHNA, YNFKEQ. V dropped 4 bases and J dropped 6; count of bases not matched to a gene: 11. The CDR3 nucleotides read TGTGCCAGCAGCCCGATACCGACAGGGGGCAACGCCGGGGAGCTGTTTTTT. Its translation is CASSPIPTGGNAGELFF.

This clone occurred a few times. The chain joins TRBV30 to TRBJ2-1; tentatively, D is TRBD2 (5 bases). The CDR3 sequence is 14 residues long. The germline gives CDR1 GTSNPN, CDR2 SVGIG (reference sequence). V was trimmed by 2 bases and J by 6 bases, leaving 14 bases between them. DNA of the CDR3: TGTGCCTGGAGTTCATGGGAGTCGTCCAATGAGCAGTTCTTC. It is translated as CAWSSWESSNEQFF.

This chain links TRBV11-2 with TRBJ2-3; TRBD2 agrees at 7 bases. CDR1 SGHAT and CDR2 FQNNGV come from the germline V gene. The CDR3 loop spans 17 amino acids. V shed 3 bases, J shed 4 bases, and the junction held 13 bases outside the gene matches. Written as DNA, the CDR3 is TGTGCCAGCAGCTTCCTGACTAGCCAGAGGAGCGCAGATACGCAGTATTTT. Protein product: CASSFLTSQRSADTQYF.

The chain uses TRBV5-1 and TRBJ1-1; D is ambiguous. Germline lookup yields CDR1 SGHRS and CDR2 YFSETQ. The CDR3 is 18 amino acids. V lost 0 bases to trimming and J lost 3 bases, with 21 bases between them. Written as DNA, the CDR3 is TGCGCCAGCAGCTTGGTTCGTTTATTGGTCACGGCGGACACTGAAGCTTTCTTT. Protein product: CASSLVRLLVTADTEAFF.

The chain links TRBV6-1 to TRBJ2-7, with 8 nucleotides matching TRBD2. Trimming cost V 6 bases and J 3 bases; bases outside gene matches: 1. The CDR3 spans 12 residues. Germline values: CDR1 MNHNS, CDR2 SASEGT. CDR3 protein: CASSSGSYEQYF. The CDR3 region has the DNA TGTGCCAGCAGCAGCGGGAGCTACGAGCAGTACTTC.

The sample holds a few counts of this clone. Other DNA sequences in the same sample also yield this CDR3. V gene TRBV5-1 combines with J gene TRBJ2-1, with 9 positions matching TRBD1. This CDR3 contains 16 residues. V was clipped by 4 bases and J by 0 bases; unmatched bases: 5. The germline V gene has CDR1 SGHRS and CDR2 YFSETQ. The chain's CDR3 is CASSPGTGSSYNEQFF. DNA of the CDR3: TGCGCCAGCAGCCCCGGGACAGGGAGCTCCTACAATGAGCAGTTCTTC. Together with reference TRBV5-1 and TRBJ2-1, the CDR3 gives the full variable domain: KAGVTQTPRYLIKTRGQQVTLSCSPISGHRSVSWYQQTPGQGLQFLFEYFSETQRNKGNFPGRFSGRQFSNSRSEMNVSTLELGDSALYLCASSPGTGSSYNEQFFGPGTRLTVL.

Details on this clone: This sample also contains other DNA sequences that code for the same CDR3. This chain uses TRBV5-1 with TRBJ2-3, with TRBD2 matching over 13 bases. CDR1 is SGHRS and CDR2 is YFSETQ in the germline V gene. This CDR3 is built from 16 residues. V lost 3 bases to trimming and J lost 3 bases; unmatched junction nucleotides: 4. The CDR3 loop reads CASSSRTSGSTDTQYF. In DNA form, the CDR3 reads TGCGCCAGCAGCTCCAGGACTAGCGGGAGTACAGATACGCAGTATTTT.

This sequence joins TRBV5-1 and TRBJ2-1; D not certain. The germline V and J ends were trimmed by 0 bases and 5 bases, with 6 bases remaining between them. CDR1 SGHRS and CDR2 YFSETQ come from the germline V gene. The CDR3 extends over 13 amino acids. CDR3 nucleotides: TGCGCCAGCAGCTTGGGAGCTGACAATGAGCAGTTCTTC. This codes for CASSLGADNEQFF.

This clone was observed a handful of times. The CDR3 nucleotides are TGCAGTGCTAGGGTCGGGGGCATTCAGTACTTC. Translation: CSARVGGIQYF. V is TRBV20-1 and J is TRBJ2-4; maybe TRBD2 (6 bases). The V gene's germline CDR1 is DFQATT and CDR2 SNEGSKA (reference sequence). The CDR3 sequence is 11 residues long. The germline V and J ends were trimmed by 3 bases and 9 bases, with 9 bases remaining between them.

CDR3 residues: CASSPEQGGNSPLHF. CDR3 coding DNA: TGTGCCAGCTCACCCGAACAGGGTGGGAACTCACCCCTCCACTTT. The V and J genes are TRBV18 and TRBJ1-6; D might be TRBD1 (6 bases). Germline V gene data show CDR1 as KGHSH and CDR2 as LQKENI. The V and J ends lost 3 bases and 10 bases respectively, with 16 bases between them. The CDR3 spans 15 residues.

This rearrangement joins TRBV6-5 to TRBJ2-3; 12 bases match TRBD2. Germline values: CDR1 MNHEY, CDR2 SVGAGI. This CDR3 contains 16 residues. Trimming cost V 4 bases and J 1 base; bases outside gene matches: 3. This CDR3 is CASSSGLAGRTDTQYF. CDR3 coding DNA: TGTGCCAGCAGTTCCGGACTAGCGGGGCGCACAGATACGCAGTATTTT.

This chain connects TRBV9 to TRBJ1-3; a weak D match, TRBD1 (6 bases). The length of the CDR3 is 15 residues. CDR1 and CDR2 from the germline V gene are SGDLS and YYNGEE. Trimming cost V 7 bases and J 3 bases, with 17 bases left between them. CDR3 protein: CASGPSQGFGNTIYF. In DNA form, the CDR3 reads TGTGCCAGCGGTCCCTCTCAGGGGTTTGGAAACACCATATATTTT.

Regarding this clone: The DNA is omitted, as the CDR3 cannot be located on it reliably, and the CDR3 follows TCRdb's listing. This rearrangement joins TRBV7-9 to TRBJ2-2; the table's D gene call, TRBD2, was not cross checked with the DNA. The CDR3 totals 13 residues, both ends included. Germline V lookup: CDR1 SEHNR, CDR2 FQNEAQ (reference sequence). This chain's CDR3 is CASSLETPGSCFF.

This sequence joins TRBV6-1 and TRBJ1-6; 10 nucleotides agree with TRBD1. From germline, CDR1 is MNHNS and CDR2 SASEGT. Germline trimming cut 6 bases from V and 9 bases from J; bases unmatched to any gene: 8. The CDR3 is 15 residues long. CDR3 sequence (DNA): TGTGCCAGCAGCCGCGACAGGGGGCTAGGTTCACCCCTCCACTTT. It codes for CASSRDRGLGSPLHF.

The rearrangement uses TRBV11-2 and TRBJ2-1, with TRBD1 matching over 7 bases. CDR3 length: 16 residues. From germline, CDR1 is SGHAT and CDR2 FQNNGV. With 6 bases clipped from V and 1 base from J, the junction kept 9 bases outside the gene matches. CDR3 loop: CASRSGTARSYNEQFF. The CDR3 nucleotides read TGTGCCAGCAGGTCGGGGACAGCCAGATCCTACAATGAGCAGTTCTTC. Full variable domain (outside the CDR3, taken from reference TRBV11-2 and TRBJ2-1): EAGVAQSPRYKIIEKRQSVAFWCNPISGHATLYWYQQILGQGPKLLIQFQNNGVVDDSQLPKDRFSAERLKGVDSTLKIQPAKLEDSAVYLCASRSGTARSYNEQFFGPGTRLTVL.

This chain connects TRBV5-1 to TRBJ2-5; 8 nucleotides align to TRBD2. V lost 5 bases, J lost 0 bases, and 3 bases stayed unmatched. Germline CDR1 reads SGHRS; CDR2 reads YFSETQ. The CDR3 has 14 amino acids. CDR3 DNA: TGCGCCAGCAGTCTGCGGGGGGACCAAGAGACCCAGTACTTC. This translates into CASSLRGDQETQYF.

This sequence joins TRBV9 and TRBJ2-1; D possibly corresponds to TRBD1 (5 bases). Germline CDR1 and CDR2: SGDLS and YYNGEE. V lost 0 bases and J lost 12, with 10 bases in between. CDR3 length equals 12 residues. The CDR3 DNA sequence: TGTGCCAGCAGCGTAGGACAGCAAGGGCAGTTCTTC. Translated, it gives CASSVGQQGQFF.

This clone was seen more than once but under ten times. V and J are TRBV18 and TRBJ2-7; 9 nucleotides align to TRBD2. CDR3 length: 15 residues. V trimming: 5 bases; J trimming: 3 bases; junction bases outside the gene matches: 8. In germline, CDR1 is KGHSH, CDR2 LQKENI. The CDR3 sequence is CASSTPGLAVYEQYF. The CDR3 nucleotides read TGTGCCAGCTCAACGCCGGGACTAGCAGTCTACGAGCAGTACTTC.

This clone was seen only a few times. V and J are TRBV30 and TRBJ1-1; no reliable D call. The ends were cut back, 2 bases at V and 3 bases at J, with 10 bases in the middle. Germline CDR1 GTSNPN, CDR2 SVGIG (reference sequence). The CDR3 loop spans 13 amino acids. CDR3 DNA sequence: TGTGCCTGGAGTTCAGGAGGAGACACTGAAGCTTTCTTT. Amino acid sequence: CAWSSGGDTEAFF. Supplemented by reference TRBV30 and TRBJ1-1, the full variable domain reads SQTIHQWPATLVQPVGSPLSLECTVEGTSNPNLYWYRQAAGRGLQLLFYSVGIGQISSEVPQNLSASRPQDRQFILSSKKLLLSDSGFYLCAWSSGGDTEAFFGQGTRLTVV.

This clone was detected a few times. The rearrangement uses TRBV30 and TRBJ1-1; 7 bases map to TRBD1. V lost 7 bases and J lost 4; bases outside the gene matches: 3. Germline assignment: CDR1 GTSNPN and CDR2 SVGIG (reference sequence). This CDR3 has 11 residues. This CDR3 is CALGTVTEAFF. The CDR3 DNA sequence: TGTGCCTTGGGGACAGTCACTGAAGCTTTCTTT.

This clone was observed a handful of times. The chain employs TRBV29-1 and TRBJ1-1; perhaps TRBD1 as D (5 bases). V was shortened by 5 bases and J by 0 bases, with 10 bases between the two germline ends. The CDR3 loop spans 13 amino acids. The germline V gene has CDR1 SQVTM and CDR2 ANQGSEA. CDR3 sequence (DNA): TGCAGCGTTAAGGGGCACGTGAACACTGAAGCTTTCTTT. It translates to CSVKGHVNTEAFF.

This clone occurred a few times. The chain uses TRBV4-1 and TRBJ2-7, with D maybe TRBD1 (6 bases). The CDR3 totals 14 residues. CDR1 is MGHRA and CDR2 is YSYEKL in the germline V gene. Trimming cost V 0 bases and J 9 bases, with 15 bases left between them. The CDR3 sequence: CASSQEGRGLGQYF. In DNA form, the CDR3 reads TGCGCCAGCAGCCAAGAAGGCAGGGGCTTGGGGCAGTACTTC.